Following are 13 T cell receptor beta chains from one sample sequenced in a study of CD8 T cells in ankylosing spondylitis. General study findings and limits: What appeared characteristic of ankylosing spondylitis blood was a TCR beta motif of several highly homologous variants.

These receptors have no known antigen. Each CDR3 protein is one row after TCRdb ran MiXCR on the 5' RACE reads. The sample comprises about 540,000 distinct CDR3 sequences, about an eighth of which are singletons, and under 7.5% rests with the top ten. Specimen: blood, either unsorted or a sorted T cell fraction (not recorded which). The source of these receptors is a male donor with ankylosing spondylitis.

This clonotype was seen a handful of times. This chain joins TRBV7-8 and TRBJ2-3, with 10 bases fitting TRBD2. J lost 4 bases, V lost 5 bases, and 9 bases had no gene match. CDR1 and CDR2 from the germline V gene are SGHVS and FQNEAQ. The CDR3 runs 16 residues. CDR3 bases: TGTGCCAGCAGCCTCTGGGGTAGCGGGAGGCCAGATACGCAGTATTTT. It encodes CASSLWGSGRPDTQYF. Based on the CDR3 plus reference TRBV7-8 and TRBJ2-3, the full variable domain is GAGVSQSPRYKVAKRGQDVALRCDPISGHVSLFWYQQALGQGPEFLTYFQNEAQLDKSGLPSDRFFAERPEGSVSTLKIQRTQQEDSAVYLCASSLWGSGRPDTQYFGPGTRLTVL.

The V call is TRBV6-1, the J call TRBJ2-1; 8 positions agree with TRBD1. CDR1 is MNHNS, CDR2 SASEGT, per germline. The V and J ends lost 4 bases and 7 bases, in that order; junction bases with no gene match: 9. The CDR3 is 15 residues long. The CDR3 DNA reads as TGTGCCAGCAGTGTACAGGACAGGGCGAAGAATGAGCAGTTCTTC. It encodes CASSVQDRAKNEQFF.

The V gene is TRBV7-8, the J gene TRBJ2-1, with TRBD1 as a possible D gene (6 bases). The V gene's germline CDR1 is SGHVS and CDR2 FQNEAQ. V was clipped by 5 bases and J by 9 bases, with 17 bases between them. The CDR3 extends over 14 amino acids. CDR3 region: CASSGLDRRSEQFF. CDR3 nucleotides: TGTGCCAGCAGCGGATTAGACAGGCGGTCTGAGCAGTTCTTC.

Only a few counts were recorded for this clonotype. This chain joins TRBV24-1 and TRBJ1-1; 10 bases fit TRBD1. V shed 2 bases and J 5 bases; nucleotides not matched to a gene: 4. This CDR3 region has 15 residues. In germline, CDR1 is KGHDR, CDR2 SFDVKD. The CDR3 spells CATSDSGQGGTEAFF. The CDR3 DNA is TGTGCCACCAGTGATTCCGGACAGGGGGGAACTGAAGCTTTCTTT.

Only a few counts were recorded for this clonotype. The chain has TRBV27 and TRBJ1-5; the match to TRBD1 covers 8 bases. Losses at the gene ends were 5 bases for V and 0 bases for J; bases not matched to a gene: 9. There are 17 residues in the CDR3. Germline loops: CDR1 MNHEY, CDR2 SMNVEV (reference sequence). The CDR3 spells CASSLSGQGYSNQPQHF. CDR3 nucleotides: TGTGCCAGCAGTCTCTCCGGACAGGGTTATAGCAATCAGCCCCAGCATTTT.

The rearrangement uses TRBV12-3 or TRBV12-4 and TRBJ1-1; D is unclear. There are 12 residues in the CDR3. Deletions cut 6 bases from V and 11 bases from J, with 16 bases between. The CDR3 region is CASSSSRAPAFF. As DNA, the CDR3 is TGTGCCAGCAGCTCGTCTCGGGCTCCGGCTTTCTTT.

This clonotype was seen a few times. This chain joins TRBV27 and TRBJ2-4; D tentatively fits TRBD1 or TRBD2 (5 bases each). The germline V gene encodes CDR1 MNHEY and CDR2 SMNVEV (reference sequence). The V and J ends lost 6 bases and 0 bases respectively, with 15 bases between them. This CDR3 contains 16 residues. The CDR3 nucleotides are TGTGCCAGCAGACCCGGGACGGCACTAGCCAAAAACATTCAGTACTTC. Amino acids: CASRPGTALAKNIQYF.

This clonotype showed up just a few times. The rearrangement joins TRBV6-1 to TRBJ2-1; D not resolved. The germline V and J ends were trimmed by 5 bases and 8 bases, with 10 bases remaining between them. Per the germline V gene, CDR1 is MNHNS and CDR2 is SASEGT. This CDR3 region has 12 residues. The CDR3 is CASSRISDEQFF. In DNA, the CDR3 is TGTGCCAGCAGTCGAATCAGCGATGAGCAGTTCTTC.

This clonotype was counted ten times or more. The chain combines TRBV6-6 with TRBJ1-1; 7 bases are shared with TRBD1. This CDR3 is built from 12 residues. The V segment lost 9 bases and the J segment 5 bases; nucleotides outside the gene matches: 6. Germline V CDR1 and CDR2: MNHNY, SVGAGI (reference sequence). The CDR3 DNA reads as TGTGCCAGTACAGCAGGGGGAACTGAAGCTTTCTTT. Translation gives CASTAGGTEAFF.

This clonotype was picked up many times. V and J are TRBV2 and TRBJ1-1; D gene ambiguous. CDR1 and CDR2 (germline): SNHLY, FYNNEI. The CDR3 has 11 residues. With 8 bases removed from V and 8 bases from J, the gap between germline ends came to 12 bases. CDR3 residues: CASLASREAFF. CDR3 in DNA: TGTGCCAGCCTCGCGTCCAGGGAAGCTTTCTTT.

This clonotype was seen at least ten times. CDR3 loop: CASSPRADSYEQYF. In DNA form, the CDR3 reads TGTGCCAGCAGCCCCAGGGCCGATTCCTACGAGCAGTACTTC. The chain carries TRBV12-3 or TRBV12-4 and TRBJ2-7; the D gene is possibly TRBD1 (5 bases). The CDR3 is 14 residues long. The V end was cut by 6 bases, the J end by 1 base, with 13 bases between.

The V call is TRBV20-1, the J call TRBJ1-5; 9 bases align to TRBD1. With V trimmed by 5 bases and J by 6 bases, 8 bases remained unmatched. In germline, CDR1 is DFQATT, CDR2 SNEGSKA (reference sequence). The CDR3 spans 14 residues. The CDR3 DNA sequence: TGCAGTGCTGCACCGGGACAGGGATCTCAGCCCCAGCATTTT. Residues: CSAAPGQGSQPQHF.

At least ten counts were recorded for this clonotype. The chain couples TRBV12-3 or TRBV12-4 to TRBJ2-3, with 9 bases fitting TRBD2. With V trimmed by 4 bases and J by 5 bases, 10 bases remained unmatched. CDR3 length: 16 residues. The CDR3 loop reads CASSSSGGRAGDTQYF. CDR3 nucleotides: TGTGCCAGCAGTTCCTCTGGCGGGAGGGCAGGAGATACGCAGTATTTT.